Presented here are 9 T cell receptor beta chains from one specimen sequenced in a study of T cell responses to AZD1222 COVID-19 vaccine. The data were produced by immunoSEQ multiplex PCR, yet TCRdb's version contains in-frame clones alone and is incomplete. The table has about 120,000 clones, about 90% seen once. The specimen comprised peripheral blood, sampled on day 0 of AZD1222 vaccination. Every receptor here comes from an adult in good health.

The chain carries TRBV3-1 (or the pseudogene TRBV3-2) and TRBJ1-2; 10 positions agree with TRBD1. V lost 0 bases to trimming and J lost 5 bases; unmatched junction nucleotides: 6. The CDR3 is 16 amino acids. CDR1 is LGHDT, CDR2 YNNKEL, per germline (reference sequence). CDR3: CASSQDRDRGGYGYTF. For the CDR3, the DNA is TGTGCCAGCAGCCAAGATCGGGACAGGGGAGGGTATGGCTACACCTTC.

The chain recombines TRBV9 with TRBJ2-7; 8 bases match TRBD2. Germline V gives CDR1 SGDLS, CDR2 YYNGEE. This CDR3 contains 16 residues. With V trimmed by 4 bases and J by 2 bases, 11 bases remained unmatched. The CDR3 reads CASSPPGGAGTYEQYF. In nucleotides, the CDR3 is TGTGCCAGCAGCCCCCCGGGGGGGGCGGGAACCTACGAGCAGTACTTC.

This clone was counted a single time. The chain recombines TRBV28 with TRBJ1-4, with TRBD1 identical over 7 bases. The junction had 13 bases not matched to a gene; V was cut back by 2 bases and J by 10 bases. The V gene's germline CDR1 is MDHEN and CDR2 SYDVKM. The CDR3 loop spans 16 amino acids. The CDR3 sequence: CASSLTRGFGTRKLFF. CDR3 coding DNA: TGTGCCAGCAGTTTAACCAGGGGGTTTGGAACGCGAAAACTGTTTTTT.

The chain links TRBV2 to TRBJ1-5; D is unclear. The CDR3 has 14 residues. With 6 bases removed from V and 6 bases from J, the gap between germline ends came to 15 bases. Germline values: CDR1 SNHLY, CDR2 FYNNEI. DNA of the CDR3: TGTGCCAGCAGCGGAGGGTATAGTGGTCAGCCCCAGCATTTT. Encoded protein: CASSGGYSGQPQHF.

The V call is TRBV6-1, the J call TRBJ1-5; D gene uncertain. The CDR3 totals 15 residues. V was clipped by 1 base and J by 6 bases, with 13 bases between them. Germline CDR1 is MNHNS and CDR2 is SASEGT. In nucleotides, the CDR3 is TGTGCCAGCAGTGAAGTAGGTGGGTACACTCAGCCCCAGCATTTT. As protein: CASSEVGGYTQPQHF.

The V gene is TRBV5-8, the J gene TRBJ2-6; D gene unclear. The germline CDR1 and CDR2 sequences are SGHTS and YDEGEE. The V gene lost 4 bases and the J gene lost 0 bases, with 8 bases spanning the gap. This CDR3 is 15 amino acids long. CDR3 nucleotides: TGTGCCAGCAGCCTTAAGCTCTCTGGGGCCAACGTCCTGACTTTC. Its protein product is CASSLKLSGANVLTF. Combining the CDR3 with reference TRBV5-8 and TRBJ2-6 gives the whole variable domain EAGVTQSPTHLIKTRGQQATLRCSPISGHTSVYWYQQALGLGLQFLLWYDEGEERNRGNFPPRFSGRQFPNYSSELNVNALELEDSALYLCASSLKLSGANVLTFGAGSRLTVL.

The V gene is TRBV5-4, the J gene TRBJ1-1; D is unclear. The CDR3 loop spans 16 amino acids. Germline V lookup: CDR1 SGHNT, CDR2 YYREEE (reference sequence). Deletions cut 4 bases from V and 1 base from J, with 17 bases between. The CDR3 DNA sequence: TGTGCCAGCAGCGACCGGACGGACCGGGGGAACACTGAAGCTTTCTTT. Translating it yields CASSDRTDRGNTEAFF.

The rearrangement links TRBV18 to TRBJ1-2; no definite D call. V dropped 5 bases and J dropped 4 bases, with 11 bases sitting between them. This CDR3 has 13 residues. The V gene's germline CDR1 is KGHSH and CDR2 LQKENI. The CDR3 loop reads CASSTDLSYGYTF. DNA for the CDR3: TGTGCCAGCTCAACGGACCTCTCCTATGGCTACACCTTC.

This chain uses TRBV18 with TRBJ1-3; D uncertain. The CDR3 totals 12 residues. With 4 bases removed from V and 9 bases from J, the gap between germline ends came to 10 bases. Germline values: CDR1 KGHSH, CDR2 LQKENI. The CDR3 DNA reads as TGTGCCAGCTCACTGGACTGGCGCACCATATATTTT. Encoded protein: CASSLDWRTIYF.